These 3 T cell receptor beta chains were all obtained from the same sample, sequenced in a study of cytomegalovirus exposure and HLA in healthy donors (dated by TCRdb to about 2017). The library was generated by the immunoSEQ multiplex PCR assay. The clones in this table, taken by TCRdb from immuneACCESS, are in-frame only. Not every clone is retained; where verified, under half of the shortfall comes from an unresolved V gene, and the cause of the rest is unknown. The sample data list some 250,000 clones, and about 90% of these were observed just once. The ten largest account for 1% to 1.5% of the sample. The material sequenced was PBMCs. The receptor source for this set is a woman aged 30 to 39 in good health and CMV-seropositive.

The rearrangement uses TRBV10-1 and TRBJ2-3, with 7 bases that match TRBD1. The CDR3 runs 14 residues. Per germline, CDR1 WNHNN and CDR2 SYGVQD (reference sequence). V shed 6 bases, J shed 1 base, and the junction held 4 bases outside the gene matches. The CDR3 sequence is CASSKGGRTDTQYF. The CDR3 nucleotides are TGCGCCAGCAGCAAAGGGGGCCGCACAGATACGCAGTATTTT.

As concerns this clone: Distinct nucleotide sequences in the sample also encode this CDR3. V and J are TRBV5-4 and TRBJ2-7; TRBD2 matches at 13 bases. The V and J ends lost 2 bases and 7 bases, in that order; junction bases with no gene match: 6. This CDR3 region has 15 residues. The germline V gene has CDR1 SGHNT and CDR2 YYREEE (reference sequence). The CDR3 DNA follows: TGTGCCAGCAGCTTAGGACTAGCGGGAGTACGGGAGCAGTACTTC. It is translated as CASSLGLAGVREQYF.

This CDR3 reads CASGPPNYGYTF. DNA of the CDR3: TGTGCCAGCGGCCCACCGAACTATGGCTACACCTTC. V usage is TRBV21-1 and J usage is TRBJ1-2; the DNA was not compared with TRBD1, the D call given in the table. TRBV21-1 has pseudogene status. The CDR3 runs to 12 residues.